This T cell receptor (beta chain) was observed in a study of beta chain features in type 1 diabetes listed by TCRdb under 2018. In the study overall: Mean age, gender distribution, total cell number and subset yield did not differ between patients and healthy donors. In the study, recently diagnosed type 1 diabetes patients and matched healthy donors were compared on the TCRB repertoires of their sorted circulating CD4+ T cell subsets. Regulatory and stem cell-like memory subsets were isolated from only 8 patients and about eight healthy donors, whereas naive and central memory subsets came from all 30 or so donors. A total of 90 million to 120 million sorted cells were examined across all samples, and a strong correlation was observed between cell number per subset and RNA yield.

This clone was counted a few times. Its antigen is still unknown. No much larger clone is present one base from it, and per-base qualities are unavailable. The entire amount of isolated RNA was reverse transcribed using the High Capacity cDNA Reverse Transcription Kit, so the sequenced TCRB transcripts were expressed ones. Deep immunoSEQ sequencing was performed on naive, central memory and regulatory T cell samples, with an average of roughly 3.5 million total reads per sample. Sorted cells were lysed in RLT buffer and RNA was extracted with DNase-treated RNeasy Micro or Mini kits, depending on cell number. Each cell subset was processed on its own to prevent cross-contamination, while patient and healthy donor samples were processed together. TCRB sequences were amplified from cDNA with the immunoSEQ multiplex PCR, producing 87-bp fragments spanning the CDR3 region. Amplicons were sequenced on the Illumina HiSeq platform. Concerning the study's data processing: PCR bias was computationally corrected using synthetic template baselines, reads within Hamming distance 2 were collapsed, and singletons that could not be merged were discarded. Reads were aligned to IMGT to assign V, D and J genes, CDR3 length, and insertions or deletions at six rearrangement sites. Within each subset, clonotype counts were normalized to the number of sorted cells before true diversity and Gini coefficients were calculated with the tcR R package. The overlap coefficient, calculated on TCRB nucleotide sequences, was used to measure repertoire sharing. As a proxy for the pre-selection repertoire, out-of-frame TCRB sequences from naive cells were analyzed. TCRdb obtained this table from immuneACCESS and retained in-frame rearrangements with V and J assigned. These tables miss some clones; where compared with another copy, unresolved V genes account for less than half of the shortfall, and the remainder is unexplained. V and J calls and clone size are copied from that table; D and trimming were computed from the DNA. The sample data list about 400,000 clones, and 10% to 15% of these were observed just once. Clones ranked in the top ten supply 0.0095% to 0.011% of the sample.

Overall study outcomes, separate from this receptor: Patients with type 1 diabetes made fewer insertions and deleted more nucleotides at VDJ recombination sites, implying thymic rearrangement abnormalities. Naive, central memory and regulatory TCRB repertoires appeared more similar among patients than among healthy donors. PCR may preferentially amplify shorter templates, but because patient and control samples were amplified and corrected together, any resulting skew would affect both groups equally. Type 1 diabetes patients showed a moderate but significant shortening of TCRB CDR3 length in all four CD4+ subsets. Only small numbers of individuals were included in the HLA sub-analyses, which left unresolved whether HLA type had any influence on TCRB rearrangement. Because cDNA rather than genomic DNA was sequenced, highly expressing activated cells could have been over-represented, although no difference in activation and CD3 levels was found between groups.

According to the germline V gene, CDR1 reads MGHRA and CDR2 reads YSYEKL. V was cut back by 1 base and J by 3 bases, leaving a gap of 12 bases between them. The CDR3 contains 16 residues, cysteine and phenylalanine counted. This entry keeps only the CDR3 DNA: 48 bases, framed from base 1. A single peripheral blood draw of approximately 0.11 L on average was collected from each donor into heparinised tubes. Using a panel that included CD45RO, CCR7, CD25, CD127, CD95 and CD27, naive, central memory, regulatory and stem cell-like memory CD4+ T cells were sorted on a BD FACSAria II. A purity above 98% was achieved for all sorted populations. Right away, PBMCs were isolated by Lymphoprep density gradient centrifugation and were stained directly, with no culture step. So that batch effects would be minimized, each experiment stained and sorted samples in pairs, pairing one healthy donor with one patient.

Sequenced sample: naive CD4+ T cells from blood. In light of the paper, this sample's cell subset or site label describes: true naive CD4+ T cells. The sequence came from a woman between 18 and 29 years old with type 1 diabetes. The rearranged segments are TRBV4-1 and TRBJ1-4; a weak D assignment points to TRBD1 (5 bases agree). The CDR3 region: CASSQVSGGPNEKLFF. Here is the DNA: TGCGCCAGCAGCCAAGTCTCGGGGGGACCTAATGAAAAACTGTTTTTT.